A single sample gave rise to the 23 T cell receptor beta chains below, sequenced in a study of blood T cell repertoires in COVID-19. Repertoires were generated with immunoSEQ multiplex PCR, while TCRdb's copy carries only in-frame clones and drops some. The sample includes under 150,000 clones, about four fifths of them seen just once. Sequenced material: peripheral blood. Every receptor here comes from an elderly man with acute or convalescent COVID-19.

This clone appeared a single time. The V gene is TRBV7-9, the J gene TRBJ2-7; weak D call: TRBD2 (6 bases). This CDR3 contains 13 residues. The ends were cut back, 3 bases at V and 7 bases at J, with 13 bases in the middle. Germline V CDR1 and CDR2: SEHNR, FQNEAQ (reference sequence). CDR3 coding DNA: TGTGCCAGCAGCTTCCAGGGTGCGGGGGAGCAGTACTTC. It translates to CASSFQGAGEQYF. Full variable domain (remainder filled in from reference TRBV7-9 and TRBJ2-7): DTGVSQNPRHKITKRGQNVTFRCDPISEHNRLYWYRQTLGQGPEFLTYFQNEAQLEKSRLLSDRFSAERPKGSFSTLEIQRTEQGDSAMYLCASSFQGAGEQYFGPGTRLTVT.

The CDR3 sequence is CASSQPCSCSEQFF. CDR3 nucleotide sequence: TGCGCCAGCAGTCAACCGTGTAGCTGTAGTGAGCAGTTCTTC. V is TRBV23-1 and J is TRBJ2-1; D call uncertain. TRBV23-1 is treated as an ORF (open reading frame) with a function not yet certain. CDR3 length equals 14 residues. Trimming left V 2 bases short and J 9 bases short, with 14 bases between.

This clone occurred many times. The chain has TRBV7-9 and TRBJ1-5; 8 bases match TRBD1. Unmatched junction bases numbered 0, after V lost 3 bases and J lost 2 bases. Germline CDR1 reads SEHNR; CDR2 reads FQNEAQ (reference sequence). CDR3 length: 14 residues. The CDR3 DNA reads TGTGCCAGCAGCTTGGGACAGGGCAATCAGCCCCAGCATTTT. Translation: CASSLGQGNQPQHF.

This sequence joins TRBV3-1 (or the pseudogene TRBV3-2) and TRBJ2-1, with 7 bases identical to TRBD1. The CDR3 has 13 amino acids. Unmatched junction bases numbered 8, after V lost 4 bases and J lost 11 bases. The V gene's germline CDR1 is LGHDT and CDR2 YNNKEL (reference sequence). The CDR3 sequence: CASSPIGRGKQFF. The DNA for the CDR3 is TGTGCCAGCAGCCCGATAGGCAGGGGGAAGCAGTTCTTC.

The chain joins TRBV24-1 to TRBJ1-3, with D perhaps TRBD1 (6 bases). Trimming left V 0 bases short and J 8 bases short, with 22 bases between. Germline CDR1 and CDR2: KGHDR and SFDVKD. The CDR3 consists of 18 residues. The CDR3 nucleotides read TGTGCCACCAGTGATTTGCAAGGTGAGTGCAGGGGTAAAGACACCATATATTTT. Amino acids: CATSDLQGECRGKDTIYF.

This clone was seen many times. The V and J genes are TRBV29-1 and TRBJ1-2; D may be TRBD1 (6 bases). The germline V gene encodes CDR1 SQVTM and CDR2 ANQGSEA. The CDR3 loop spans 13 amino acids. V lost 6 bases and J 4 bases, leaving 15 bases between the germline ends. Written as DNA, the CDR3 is TGCAGCGTAAATTCGCAGGGGACCTATGGCTACACCTTC. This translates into CSVNSQGTYGYTF.

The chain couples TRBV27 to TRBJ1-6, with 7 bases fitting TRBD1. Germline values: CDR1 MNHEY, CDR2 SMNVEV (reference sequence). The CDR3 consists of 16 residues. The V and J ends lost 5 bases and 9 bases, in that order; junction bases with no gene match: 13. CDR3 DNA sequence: TGTGCCAGCAGTCTCCTAGAAGGGGGCTTACGTTCACCCCTCCACTTT. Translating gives CASSLLEGGLRSPLHF.

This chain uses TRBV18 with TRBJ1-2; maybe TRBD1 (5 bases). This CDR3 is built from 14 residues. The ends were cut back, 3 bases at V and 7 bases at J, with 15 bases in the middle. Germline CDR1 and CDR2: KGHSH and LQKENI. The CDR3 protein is CASSPVTGGGGYTF. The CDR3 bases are TGTGCCAGCTCACCCGTTACGGGGGGTGGTGGCTACACCTTC.

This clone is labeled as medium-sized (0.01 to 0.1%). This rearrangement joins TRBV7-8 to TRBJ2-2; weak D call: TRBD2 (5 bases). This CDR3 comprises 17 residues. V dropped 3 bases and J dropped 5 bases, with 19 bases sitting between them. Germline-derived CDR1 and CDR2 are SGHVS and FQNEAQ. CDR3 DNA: TGTGCCAGCAGCTTCCCCAGGACTGGCTCCCGAACCGGGGAGCTGTTTTTT. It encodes CASSFPRTGSRTGELFF.

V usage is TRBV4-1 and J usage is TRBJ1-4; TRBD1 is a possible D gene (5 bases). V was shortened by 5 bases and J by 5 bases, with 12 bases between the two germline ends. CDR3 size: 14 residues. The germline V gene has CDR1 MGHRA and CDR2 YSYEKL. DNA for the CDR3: TGCGCCAGCAGCACGACAGCTCAGAATGAAAAACTGTTTTTT. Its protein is CASSTTAQNEKLFF.

CDR3 sequence: CASSLGTSHNEQFF. The DNA for the CDR3 is TGTGCCAGCAGCTTAGGGACAAGCCACAATGAGCAGTTCTTC. The chain uses TRBV7-6 and TRBJ2-1; D possibly corresponds to TRBD1 (5 bases). V lost 1 base, J lost 5 bases, and 9 bases lay in between. The CDR3 loop spans 14 amino acids. Looked up from germline, CDR1 is SGHVS and CDR2 is FNYEAQ.

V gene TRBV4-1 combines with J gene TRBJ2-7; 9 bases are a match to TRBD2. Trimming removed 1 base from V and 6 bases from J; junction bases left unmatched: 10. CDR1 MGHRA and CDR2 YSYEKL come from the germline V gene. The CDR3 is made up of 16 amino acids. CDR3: CASSQVVLAGIGEQYF. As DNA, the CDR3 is TGCGCCAGCAGCCAAGTCGTACTAGCGGGTATAGGCGAGCAGTACTTC.

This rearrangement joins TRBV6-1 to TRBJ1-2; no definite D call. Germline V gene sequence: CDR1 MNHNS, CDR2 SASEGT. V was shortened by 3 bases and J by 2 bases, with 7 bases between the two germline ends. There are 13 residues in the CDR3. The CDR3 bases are TGTGCCAGCAGTGAGCTACCCAACTATGGCTACACCTTC. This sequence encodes CASSELPNYGYTF.

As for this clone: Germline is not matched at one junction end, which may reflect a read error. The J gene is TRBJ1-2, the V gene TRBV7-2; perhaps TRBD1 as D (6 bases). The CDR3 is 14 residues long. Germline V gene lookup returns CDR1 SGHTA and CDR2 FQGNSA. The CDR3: CASSLGRQEAGYTF. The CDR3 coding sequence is TGTGCAAGCAGCTTAGGGAGACAGGAGGCTGGCTACACCTTC.

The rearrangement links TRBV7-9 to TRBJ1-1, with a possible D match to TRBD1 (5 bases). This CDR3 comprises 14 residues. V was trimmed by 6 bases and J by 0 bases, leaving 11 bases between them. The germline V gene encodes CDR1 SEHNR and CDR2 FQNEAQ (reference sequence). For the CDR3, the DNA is TGTGCCAGCAGGTTCGGGGGGGTGAACACTGAAGCTTTCTTT. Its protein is CASRFGGVNTEAFF. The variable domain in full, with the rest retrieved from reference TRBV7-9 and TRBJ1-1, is DTGVSQNPRHKITKRGQNVTFRCDPISEHNRLYWYRQTLGQGPEFLTYFQNEAQLEKSRLLSDRFSAERPKGSFSTLEIQRTEQGDSAMYLCASRFGGVNTEAFFGQGTRLTVV.

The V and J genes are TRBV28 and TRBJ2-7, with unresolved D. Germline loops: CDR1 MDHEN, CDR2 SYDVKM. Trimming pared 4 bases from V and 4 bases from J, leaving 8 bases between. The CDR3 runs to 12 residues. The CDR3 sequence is CASSSELYEQYF. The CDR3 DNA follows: TGTGCCAGCAGTTCCGAACTTTACGAGCAGTACTTC.

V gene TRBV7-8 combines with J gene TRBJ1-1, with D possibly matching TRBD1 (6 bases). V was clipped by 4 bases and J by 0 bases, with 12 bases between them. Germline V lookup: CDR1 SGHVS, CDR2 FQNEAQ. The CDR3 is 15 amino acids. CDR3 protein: CASSWRTALNTEAFF. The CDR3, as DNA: TGTGCCAGCAGCTGGCGGACAGCGCTGAACACTGAAGCTTTCTTT.

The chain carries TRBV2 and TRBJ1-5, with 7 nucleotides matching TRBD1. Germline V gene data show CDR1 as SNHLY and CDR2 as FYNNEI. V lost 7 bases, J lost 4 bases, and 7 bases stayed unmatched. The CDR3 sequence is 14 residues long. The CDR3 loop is CASKKDRTNQPQHF. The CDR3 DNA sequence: TGTGCCAGCAAGAAGGACAGGACTAATCAGCCCCAGCATTTT.

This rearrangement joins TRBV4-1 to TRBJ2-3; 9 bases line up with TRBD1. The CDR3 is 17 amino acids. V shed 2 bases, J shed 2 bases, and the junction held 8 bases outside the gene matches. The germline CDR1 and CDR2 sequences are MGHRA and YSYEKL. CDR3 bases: TGCGCCAGCAGCCAAATTGGGACAGGGCGACTCACAGATACGCAGTATTTT. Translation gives CASSQIGTGRLTDTQYF.

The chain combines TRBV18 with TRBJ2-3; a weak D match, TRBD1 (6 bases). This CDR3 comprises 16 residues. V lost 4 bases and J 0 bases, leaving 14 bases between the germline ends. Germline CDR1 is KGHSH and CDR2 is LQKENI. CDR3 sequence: CASSLLGTTSTDTQYF. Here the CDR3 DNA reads TGTGCCAGCTCACTCCTGGGGACAACTAGCACAGATACGCAGTATTTT.

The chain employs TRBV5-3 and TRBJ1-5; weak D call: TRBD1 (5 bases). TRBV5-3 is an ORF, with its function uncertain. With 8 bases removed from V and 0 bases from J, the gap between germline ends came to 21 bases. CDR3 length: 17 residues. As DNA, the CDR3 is TGTGCCAGCTATTACAAGAGGAGGGGCAATAGCAATCAGCCCCAGCATTTT. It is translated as CASYYKRRGNSNQPQHF.

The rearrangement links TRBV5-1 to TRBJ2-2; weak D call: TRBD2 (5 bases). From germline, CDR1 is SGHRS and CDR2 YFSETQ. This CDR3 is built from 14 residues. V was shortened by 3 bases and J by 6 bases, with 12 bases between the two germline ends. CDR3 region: CASSSDSQSGELFF. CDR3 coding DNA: TGCGCCAGCAGCTCGGACTCGCAATCCGGGGAGCTGTTTTTT. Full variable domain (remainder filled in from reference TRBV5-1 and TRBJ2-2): KAGVTQTPRYLIKTRGQQVTLSCSPISGHRSVSWYQQTPGQGLQFLFEYFSETQRNKGNFPGRFSGRQFSNSRSEMNVSTLELGDSALYLCASSSDSQSGELFFGEGSRLTVL.

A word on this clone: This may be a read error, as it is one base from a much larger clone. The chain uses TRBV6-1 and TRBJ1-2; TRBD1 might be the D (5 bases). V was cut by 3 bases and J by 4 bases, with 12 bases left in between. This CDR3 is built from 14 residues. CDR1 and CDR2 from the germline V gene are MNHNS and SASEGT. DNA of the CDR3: TGTGCCAGCAGTGACCCTGGGGCAGCCTATGGCTACACCTTC. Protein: CASSDPGAAYGYTF.